The clone carrying this TCR beta chain was seen repeatedly, ten times or more. A UMI-containing oligonucleotide was joined by 3' ligation to the TCR cDNA template. Adult healthy volunteers gave 2.5 ml peripheral blood for whole-blood RNA. Cells were not sorted; total RNA input targeted about 1 to 1000 ng. Amplification of ligated cDNA took four PCR rounds with SP2 and nested alpha and beta constant primers. Alpha and beta constant region primers primed reverse transcription for blood and skin samples. MiXCR was run by TCRdb on the 5' RACE reads, yielding one entry per CDR3 protein. The sample consists of 50,000 to 65,000 distinct CDR3 sequences, 6% to 8% of them appearing once. The CDR3 covers 14 residues. Germline loops: CDR1 SGHRS, CDR2 YFSETQ. The ends were cut back, 5 bases at V and 0 bases at J, with 12 bases in the middle. This sample stems from a study of naive and memory T cell subsets.

V is TRBV5-1 and J is TRBJ2-7, with D perhaps assigned TRBD1 or TRBD2 (5 bases each). This clonotype originated in a female donor in good health. The CDR3 DNA sequence: TGCGCCAGCAGGGGGGACCGGAGCTCCTACGAGCAGTACTTC. Residues: CASRGDRSSYEQYF. The full variable domain, with the rest looked up from reference TRBV5-1 and TRBJ2-7, is KAGVTQTPRYLIKTRGQQVTLSCSPISGHRSVSWYQQTPGQGLQFLFEYFSETQRNKGNFPGRFSGRQFSNSRSEMNVSTLELGDSALYLCASRGDRSSYEQYFGPGTRLTVT.